The T cell receptor beta chain under discussion was sequenced for a study of CD8+ T cells in alopecia areata. About the study: Treated individuals took tofacitinib by mouth, 5 to 10 mg twice daily.

Treatment described: oral pan-JAK inhibitor, 5-10 mg twice daily. Per the germline V gene, CDR1 is SGHDN and CDR2 is FVKESK. Trimming pared 4 bases from V and 6 bases from J, leaving 14 bases between. The length of the CDR3 is 14 residues. Once RNA had been extracted, it was reverse transcribed into cDNA to act as the sequencing template. Repertoires were generated with immunoSEQ multiplex PCR, while TCRdb's copy carries only in-frame clones and drops some. The sample shows 210,000 or so clones, more than 55% of them seen only once. The sample here was CD4+ T cells sorted from blood, taken between weeks 43 and 45, from a patient treated with tofacitinib. The sequence derives from a human donor with alopecia areata. The rearrangement links TRBV14 to TRBJ2-3; D is ambiguous. This CDR3 reads CASSRVSRRDTQYF. The CDR3, as DNA: TGTGCCAGCAGCCGAGTGTCGAGGCGGGATACGCAGTATTTT.